The 32 T cell receptor beta chains presented below share a single source sample, sequenced in a study of low-dose radiotherapy and immunotherapy resistance in tumors. TRAV and TRBV primers primed cDNA for both TCRalpha and TCRbeta. Using a constant-region primer together with a V-primer adapter, TCRs were subjected to 20 PCR cycles of amplification. TCRdb ran MiXCR on the reads and lists one entry per CDR3 protein. The table records about 17,000 distinct CDR3 sequences, 70% to 80% of them present only once. The source is a human donor with advanced metastatic prostate, ovarian, gallbladder or colorectal cancer (not recorded which). This table probably holds off-target reads from a library built for another chain.

V is TRBV20-1 and J is TRBJ1-4, with D maybe TRBD1 (6 bases). The ends were cut back, 0 bases at V and 5 bases at J, with 19 bases in the middle. The length of the CDR3 is 17 residues. Germline-derived CDR1 and CDR2 are DFQATT and SNEGSKA (reference sequence). The CDR3 coding sequence is TGCAGTGCTAGAGATAGGACCGGGGGCGCGGGCAATGAAAAACTGTTTTTT. Its protein product is CSARDRTGGAGNEKLFF.

The chain combines TRBV5-1 with TRBJ2-1, with a weak D call TRBD1 (6 bases). CDR1 is SGHRS, CDR2 YFSETQ, per germline. This CDR3 contains 16 residues. Between the trimmed V and J ends, which lost 0 bases and 0 bases, there was a span of 10 bases. CDR3 loop: CASSLVGASSYNEQFF. The CDR3 DNA reads TGCGCCAGCAGCTTGGTGGGGGCCAGCTCCTACAATGAGCAGTTCTTC.

The table lists this clonotype with a few counts. This chain joins TRBV12-3 or TRBV12-4 and TRBJ1-2; TRBD1 might be the D (6 bases). The CDR3 covers 16 residues. Trimming left V 3 bases short and J 4 bases short, with 18 bases between. Here the CDR3 reads CASSFSGAPGGYGYTF. CDR3 nucleotide sequence: TGTGCCAGCAGTTTCTCAGGGGCGCCCGGTGGCTATGGCTACACCTTC.

The chain combines TRBV7-2 with TRBJ1-2; weak D call: TRBD1 (6 bases). This CDR3 contains 18 residues. Germline CDR1 is SGHTA and CDR2 is FQGNSA. The V end lost 5 bases, the J end lost 4 bases, and 26 bases lay between the germline ends. CDR3 loop: CASSAGGVEQGFSYGYTF. CDR3 nucleotides: TGTGCCAGCAGCGCAGGCGGGGTTGAACAGGGATTTAGCTATGGCTACACCTTC.

This sequence joins TRBV27 and TRBJ1-1; 8 positions match TRBD1. In germline, CDR1 is MNHEY, CDR2 SMNVEV (reference sequence). This CDR3 contains 15 residues. V lost 4 bases and J lost 0; bases outside the gene matches: 4. CDR3 sequence reads: CASSWSRGLNTEAFF. CDR3 nucleotides: TGTGCCAGCAGTTGGTCCAGGGGGCTGAACACTGAAGCTTTCTTT.

This clonotype has only one observation. V is TRBV6-5 and J is TRBJ2-7; 9 nucleotides line up with TRBD1. Losses at the gene ends were 2 bases for V and 3 bases for J; bases not matched to a gene: 2. Looked up from germline, CDR1 is MNHEY and CDR2 is SVGAGI. The CDR3 runs to 14 residues. The CDR3 DNA reads TGTGCCAGCAGTTACGGGACAGGGTTCTACGAGCAGTACTTC. Amino acid sequence: CASSYGTGFYEQYF.

V and J are TRBV11-2 and TRBJ2-5; either TRBD1 or TRBD2 may supply D (6 bases each). V was shortened by 5 bases and J by 1 base, with 26 bases between the two germline ends. Germline V gene sequence: CDR1 SGHAT, CDR2 FQNNGV. The CDR3 is 19 residues long. Here the CDR3 reads CASSPRGRPLTKFQETQYF. The CDR3 DNA reads TGTGCCAGCAGCCCAAGGGGGAGGCCTTTAACAAAATTCCAAGAGACCCAGTACTTC.

Remarks on this clonotype: The junction does not match germline at one end; this may be a read error. V gene TRBV29-1 combines with J gene TRBJ1-4, with unresolved D. Germline V gene data show CDR1 as SQVTM and CDR2 as ANQGSEA. The CDR3 has 15 residues. CDR3 residues: CSVEDGLDRNQKLFF. As DNA, the CDR3 is TGCAGCGTTGAAGATGGCCTGGACCGTAATCAAAAACTGTTTTTT. Filled out from reference TRBV29-1 and TRBJ1-4, the complete variable domain reads SAVISQKPSRDICQRGTSLTIQCQVDSQVTMMFWYRQQPGQSLTLIATANQGSEATYESGFVIDKFPISRPNLTFSTLTVSNMSPEDSSIYLCSVEDGLDRNQKLFFGSGTQLSVL.

This rearrangement joins TRBV7-2 to TRBJ1-2, with 7 bases matching TRBD1. CDR1 and CDR2 (germline): SGHTA, FQGNSA. V was clipped by 5 bases and J by 0 bases; unmatched bases: 6. This CDR3 region has 15 residues. The CDR3 is CASSQDRVPNYGYTF. CDR3 DNA sequence: TGTGCCAGCAGCCAAGACAGGGTTCCTAACTATGGCTACACCTTC.

This clonotype was observed a few times. For the CDR3, the DNA is TGTGCCAGCAGCGTTAGCGGGGCCTACGAGCAGTACTTC. It yields the protein CASSVSGAYEQYF. The gene calls are TRBV28 and TRBJ2-7; 8 bases match TRBD2. Germline CDR1 is MDHEN and CDR2 is SYDVKM. V lost 6 bases and J lost 2; bases outside the gene matches: 3. This CDR3 region has 13 residues.

CDR3 sequence reads: CASSATENQPQHF. The CDR3 DNA reads TGTGCCAGCAGCGCCACAGAGAATCAGCCCCAGCATTTT. The chain links TRBV13 to TRBJ1-5; no reliable D call. Trimming shortened V by 5 bases and J by 4 bases, and 9 bases separated the two germline ends. This CDR3 region has 13 residues. Germline-derived CDR1 and CDR2 are PRHDT and FYEKMQ (reference sequence).

This clonotype was seen a few times. The chain is built from TRBV6-2 or TRBV6-3 and TRBJ1-4; a possible D gene is TRBD1 (5 bases). This CDR3 is built from 15 residues. Trimming removed 2 bases from V and 5 bases from J, with 12 bases in between. Germline-derived CDR1 and CDR2 are MNHEY and SVGEGT. CDR3 coding DNA: TGTGCCAGCAGTTACCCCGCCAGGGAGAATGAAAAACTGTTTTTT. Its translation: CASSYPARENEKLFF.

This rearrangement joins TRBV4-2 to TRBJ1-2; tentatively, D is TRBD1 (5 bases). With 1 base removed from V and 6 bases from J, the gap between germline ends came to 12 bases. Germline V gene sequence: CDR1 LGHNA, CDR2 YNFKEQ. CDR3 size: 14 residues. CDR3 region: CASSQVTGGDGYTF. The CDR3 nucleotides are TGTGCCAGCAGCCAAGTAACAGGAGGTGATGGCTACACCTTC.

This chain connects TRBV6-8 to TRBJ1-4; D gene uncertain. The germline V gene has CDR1 MNHGY and CDR2 SAAAGT. The CDR3 extends over 17 amino acids. Trimming took 0 bases from V and 5 from J, leaving 16 bases between them. The CDR3 region is CASSYSISSVGNEKLFF. CDR3 bases: TGTGCCAGCAGTTACTCGATATCTTCGGTAGGGAATGAAAAACTGTTTTTT.

The V call is TRBV5-1, the J call TRBJ1-6, with D possibly matching TRBD1 (5 bases). The CDR3 loop spans 13 amino acids. Trimming pared 5 bases from V and 5 bases from J, leaving 8 bases between. The germline V gene encodes CDR1 SGHRS and CDR2 YFSETQ. CDR3 in DNA: TGCGCCAGCAGGACAGCCCATAATTCACCCCTCCACTTT. Amino acid sequence: CASRTAHNSPLHF.

The chain couples TRBV28 to TRBJ1-6; D unclear. The CDR3 runs to 14 residues. Germline CDR1 and CDR2: MDHEN and SYDVKM. The ends were cut back, 6 bases at V and 9 bases at J, with 15 bases in the middle. The CDR3 protein is CASRVPLIRSPLHF. As DNA, the CDR3 is TGTGCCAGCAGGGTCCCGCTTATACGTTCACCCCTCCACTTT.

This chain uses TRBV7-2 with TRBJ2-2; TRBD1 might be the D (6 bases). V lost 4 bases to trimming and J lost 2 bases, with 14 bases between them. CDR1 is SGHTA, CDR2 FQGNSA, per germline. The CDR3 spans 16 residues. The CDR3 DNA is TGTGCCAGCAGCTCTGGGACAACCCTTAACACCGGGGAGCTGTTTTTT. Translated, it gives CASSSGTTLNTGELFF.

V usage is TRBV5-1 and J usage is TRBJ2-1; TRBD2 agrees at 7 bases. CDR1 SGHRS and CDR2 YFSETQ come from the germline V gene. Trimming removed 2 bases from V and 9 bases from J; junction bases left unmatched: 2. The CDR3 contains 12 residues. The CDR3: CASSLTSVEQFF. The DNA for the CDR3 is TGCGCCAGCAGCTTAACTAGCGTTGAGCAGTTCTTC.

The chain uses TRBV24-1 and TRBJ2-1; TRBD2 agrees at 12 bases. With V trimmed by 3 bases and J by 7 bases, 9 bases remained unmatched. Germline lookup yields CDR1 KGHDR and CDR2 SFDVKD. The CDR3 sequence is 17 residues long. CDR3 sequence: CATSDPGLAGGLNEQFF. In DNA form, the CDR3 reads TGTGCCACCAGTGATCCTGGTCTAGCGGGAGGGTTAAATGAGCAGTTCTTC.

The CDR3 nucleotides are TGTGCCAGCAGTCCCCGACAGGCCCTCTCCTACGAGCAGTACTTC. Translating it yields CASSPRQALSYEQYF. The chain joins TRBV6-5 to TRBJ2-7; possibly TRBD1 for D (6 bases). Germline V gene lookup returns CDR1 MNHEY and CDR2 SVGAGI. The CDR3 loop spans 15 amino acids. The V end was cut by 5 bases, the J end by 0 bases, with 14 bases between.

The rearrangement uses TRBV28 and TRBJ2-5, with 8 bases that match TRBD1. This CDR3 is built from 16 residues. V gave up 3 bases and J gave up 5 bases; unmatched junction bases: 11. The germline CDR1 and CDR2 sequences are MDHEN and SYDVKM. CDR3 region: CASSLGRGPPLETQYF. CDR3 sequence (DNA): TGTGCCAGCAGTTTGGGCAGGGGGCCTCCCTTGGAGACCCAGTACTTC.

V usage is TRBV20-1 and J usage is TRBJ1-2; D is undetermined. Per the germline V gene, CDR1 is DFQATT and CDR2 is SNEGSKA (reference sequence). The length of the CDR3 is 13 residues. The V and J ends lost 3 bases and 0 bases respectively, with 8 bases between them. DNA for the CDR3: TGCAGTGCTAGTCTCAGTACTAACTATGGCTACACCTTC. Protein: CSASLSTNYGYTF.

V and J are TRBV30 and TRBJ1-5; D may be TRBD1 (5 bases). The V end lost 0 bases, the J end lost 7 bases, and 10 bases lay between the germline ends. Germline V gives CDR1 GTSNPN, CDR2 SVGIG (reference sequence). CDR3 length: 13 residues. CDR3 residues: CAWSVQGNQPQHF. In nucleotides, the CDR3 is TGTGCCTGGAGTGTCCAGGGAAACCAGCCCCAGCATTTT. Using reference TRBV30 and TRBJ1-5 for the parts outside the CDR3, the full variable domain is SQTIHQWPATLVQPVGSPLSLECTVEGTSNPNLYWYRQAAGRGLQLLFYSVGIGQISSEVPQNLSASRPQDRQFILSSKKLLLSDSGFYLCAWSVQGNQPQHFGDGTRLSIL.

This clonotype occurred a few times. The J gene is TRBJ1-4, the V gene TRBV12-3 or TRBV12-4; D ambiguous. The V end was cut by 2 bases, the J end by 3 bases, with 7 bases between. The CDR3 extends over 14 amino acids. CDR3 sequence: CASSLSGANEKLFF. CDR3 in DNA: TGTGCCAGCAGTTTAAGCGGGGCTAATGAAAAACTGTTTTTT.

This clonotype appeared a few times. The chain couples TRBV5-1 to TRBJ2-7, with 10 positions matching TRBD1. There are 14 residues in the CDR3. The junction had 6 bases not matched to a gene; V was cut back by 4 bases and J by 5 bases. The germline gives CDR1 SGHRS, CDR2 YFSETQ. The DNA of the CDR3 is TGCGCCAGCAGCACAGGACAGGGGGTCAACGAGCAGTACTTC. This gives the protein CASSTGQGVNEQYF.

This chain's CDR3 is CASSSRDRVETQYF. The CDR3, as DNA: TGTGCCAGCAGCTCCCGGGACAGGGTAGAGACCCAGTACTTC. The chain combines TRBV11-3 with TRBJ2-5, with 9 bases identical to TRBD1. The germline gives CDR1 SGHNT, CDR2 YENEEA. V trimming: 4 bases; J trimming: 4 bases; junction bases outside the gene matches: 4. The CDR3 covers 14 residues.

This clonotype was counted a few times. The J gene is TRBJ1-1, the V gene TRBV28, with 7 bases matching TRBD1. This CDR3 is built from 13 residues. Losses at the gene ends were 6 bases for V and 8 bases for J; bases not matched to a gene: 9. Germline CDR1 and CDR2: MDHEN and SYDVKM. The CDR3 reads CASSQGQPREAFF. The CDR3 coding sequence is TGTGCCAGCAGCCAGGGACAGCCCCGCGAAGCTTTCTTT. The variable domain in full, with the rest retrieved from reference TRBV28 and TRBJ1-1, is DVKVTQSSRYLVKRTGEKVFLECVQDMDHENMFWYRQDPGLGLRLIYFSYDVKMKEKGDIPEGYSVSREKKERFSLILESASTNQTSMYLCASSQGQPREAFFGQGTRLTVV.

This clonotype has more than one count but fewer than ten. V usage is TRBV5-4 and J usage is TRBJ2-3; D is uncertain. The V and J ends lost 0 bases and 2 bases respectively, with 7 bases between them. There are 14 residues in the CDR3. Germline CDR1 is SGHNT and CDR2 is YYREEE (reference sequence). CDR3 DNA: TGTGCCAGCAGCTTGGGCCCTAACACAGATACGCAGTATTTT. Translation: CASSLGPNTDTQYF.

The V and J genes are TRBV5-1 and TRBJ1-6, with 8 bases identical to TRBD1. Trimming cost V 0 bases and J 6 bases; bases outside gene matches: 8. Germline-derived CDR1 and CDR2 are SGHRS and YFSETQ. The CDR3 has 17 residues. CDR3 amino acids: CASSLAPGGEGNSPLHF. CDR3 nucleotide sequence: TGCGCCAGCAGCTTGGCGCCAGGGGGCGAGGGTAATTCACCCCTCCACTTT.

J is TRBJ2-1 and V is TRBV7-6; TRBD1 is a possible D gene (5 bases). In germline, CDR1 is SGHVS, CDR2 FNYEAQ. The CDR3 has 13 amino acids. Trimming removed 5 bases from V and 4 bases from J, with 9 bases in between. The CDR3 nucleotides are TGTGCCAGCAGCCCGACAGAGTACAATGAGCAGTTCTTC. This sequence encodes CASSPTEYNEQFF.

The table lists this clonotype with a few counts. The rearrangement links TRBV7-2 to TRBJ2-1, with a tentative D call TRBD1 (5 bases). Trimming left V 9 bases short and J 4 bases short, with 13 bases between. CDR3 length equals 13 residues. Germline V gives CDR1 SGHTA, CDR2 FQGNSA. In nucleotides, the CDR3 is TGTGCCAGTAGGGGTGTTGGGTACAATGAGCAGTTCTTC. Protein sequence: CASRGVGYNEQFF.

This clonotype was counted only a few times. V and J are TRBV19 and TRBJ2-1; 11 nucleotides match TRBD2. Trimming cost V 3 bases and J 7 bases; bases outside gene matches: 8. CDR1 is LNHDA, CDR2 SQIVND, per germline (reference sequence). The CDR3 extends over 16 amino acids. In DNA, the CDR3 is TGTGCCAGTAGTATGCTTAGCGGGGGGGCCCGAAATGAGCAGTTCTTC. Its translation is CASSMLSGGARNEQFF.